These T cell receptor beta chains were read from a single sample in a study of T-cell memory formation after mild COVID-19. Each CDR3 protein gets one entry after TCRdb re-called the 5' RACE reads with MiXCR. The table shows about 190,000 distinct CDR3 sequences, with 27% occurring only once. The material sequenced was PBMCs or a T cell subset sorted from them (not recorded which). These receptors were collected from an adult woman who had mild COVID-19 (a few samples of this study predate the infection). Cell type and time point are not known. Each CDR3 is given with its conserved first and last residue. The D gene is left open where the match is weak. Rows may omit the clone size; those that give it use once, few, many or a size class.

V	size	J	length	D	CDR3	DNA
TRBV7-9	NA	TRBJ1-6	14	TRBD1	CASSSGQGESPLHF	TGTGCCAGCAGCTCGGGACAGGGGGAATCGCCCCTCCACTTT
TRBV9	NA	TRBJ2-3	16	TRBD2	CASSESSGGSTDTQYF	TGTGCCAGCAGCGAAAGTAGCGGGGGTAGCACAGATACGCAGTATTTT
TRBV15	few	TRBJ2-5	14	TRBD1	CATSGQGDKETQYF	TGTGCCACCAGCGGCCAGGGGGATAAAGAGACCCAGTACTTC
TRBV20-1	few	TRBJ1-5	15	NA	CSARDPSRGNQPQHF	TGCAGTGCTAGAGATCCATCCAGGGGCAATCAGCCCCAGCATTTT
TRBV20-1	NA	TRBJ1-5	14	TRBD1	CSASVLTGSQPQHF	TGCAGTGCTAGTGTCCTGACAGGGAGTCAGCCCCAGCATTTT
TRBV9	NA	TRBJ2-3	15	NA	CASSVQGRSTDTQYF	TGTGCCAGCAGCGTACAGGGGCGTAGCACAGATACGCAGTATTTT
TRBV7-9	many	TRBJ2-2	15	TRBD2	CASSLGLAGTGELFF	TGTGCCAGCAGCCTGGGACTAGCGGGGACCGGGGAGCTGTTTTTT
TRBV11-2	NA	TRBJ2-5	15	TRBD1	CASSRTGTGWETQYF	TGTGCCAGCAGCAGGACCGGGACAGGGTGGGAGACCCAGTACTTC
TRBV12-3/TRBV12-4	few	TRBJ2-4	14	NA	CASSPRRELNIQYF	TGTGCCAGCAGTCCGCGACGGGAGTTGAACATTCAGTACTTC
TRBV9	NA	TRBJ1-1	14	NA	CASSLQGTASEAFF	TGTGCCAGCAGCCTCCAAGGGACGGCGAGTGAAGCTTTCTTT
TRBV19	NA	TRBJ2-5	15	TRBD1	CASSIAATGRETQYF	TGTGCCAGTAGTATAGCCGCGACAGGGCGGGAGACCCAGTACTTC
TRBV20-1	NA	TRBJ2-3	18	TRBD2	CSARYLAGQGYSTDTQYF	TGCAGTGCTAGATACCTAGCGGGACAAGGATATAGCACAGATACGCAGTATTTT
TRBV4-2	few	TRBJ1-6	16	TRBD1	CASSPSGGQGASPLHF	TGTGCCAGCAGCCCGTCGGGTGGCCAGGGGGCATCACCCCTCCACTTT
TRBV5-1	few	TRBJ1-1	14	NA	CASSGWGSNTEAFF	TGCGCCAGCAGTGGTTGGGGATCGAACACTGAAGCTTTCTTT
TRBV19	NA	TRBJ2-3	17	TRBD2	CASSMTSGNWRPDTQYF	TGTGCCAGTAGTATGACTAGCGGGAATTGGAGGCCAGATACGCAGTATTTT
TRBV6-5	few	TRBJ1-6	17	TRBD1	CASSELQGARWDSPLHF	TGTGCCAGCAGTGAACTACAGGGGGCGCGTTGGGATTCACCCCTCCACTTT
TRBV4-1	once	TRBJ2-7	13	NA	CASSQEGVREQYF	TGCGCCAGCAGCCAAGAAGGTGTCCGGGAGCAGTACTTC
TRBV12-3/TRBV12-4	NA	TRBJ1-5	14	TRBD1	CASSRQGSGQPQHF	TGTGCCAGCAGCCGACAGGGATCGGGTCAGCCCCAGCATTTT
TRBV3-1	NA	TRBJ2-5	15	TRBD2	CASSHRTSLRETQYF	TGTGCCAGCAGCCACCGGACTAGCTTGAGGGAGACCCAGTACTTC
TRBV5-5	NA	TRBJ2-7	16	NA	CASSPGEAQAVYEQYF	TGTGCCAGCAGCCCAGGAGAGGCGCAGGCCGTTTACGAGCAGTACTTC
TRBV4-1	NA	TRBJ2-6	19	TRBD1	CASSPQGALKVPGANVLTF	TGCGCCAGCAGCCCTCAGGGGGCGCTTAAGGTACCCGGGGCCAACGTCCTGACTTTC
TRBV9	NA	TRBJ1-2	13	TRBD1	CASSSTDRAGYTF	TGTGCCAGCAGTTCCACCGACAGGGCTGGCTACACCTTC
TRBV28	NA	TRBJ2-5	15	TRBD2	CASKTSGRVLETQYF	TGTGCCAGCAAAACTAGCGGGAGGGTTTTAGAGACCCAGTACTTC
TRBV12-3/TRBV12-4	NA	TRBJ2-1	14	NA	CASSYSEGGNEQFF	TGTGCCAGCAGTTATTCCGAGGGGGGCAATGAGCAGTTCTTC
TRBV7-2	few	TRBJ2-3	15	TRBD1	CASSSSQGQGDTQYF	TGTGCCAGCAGCTCCTCACAGGGGCAGGGAGATACGCAGTATTTT
TRBV5-6	few	TRBJ2-7	16	NA	CASSWGYARSSYEQYF	TGTGCCAGCAGCTGGGGGTACGCGAGATCCTCCTACGAGCAGTACTTC
TRBV7-9	few	TRBJ2-1	12	NA	CASSLGRLEQFF	TGTGCCAGCAGCTTAGGGCGGCTTGAGCAGTTCTTC
TRBV6-2/TRBV6-3	NA	TRBJ2-7	14	NA	CASTREAPAYEQYF	TGTGCCAGCACCAGGGAAGCGCCGGCCTACGAGCAGTACTTC
TRBV5-1	NA	TRBJ2-3	14	NA	CASSLPGSTDTQYF	TGCGCCAGCAGCTTGCCGGGAAGCACAGATACGCAGTATTTT
TRBV24-1	few	TRBJ1-2	13	NA	CATSVDGLRGYTF	TGTGCCACCAGTGTCGACGGCCTCCGGGGCTACACCTTC
TRBV7-6	NA	TRBJ2-7	13	NA	CASSPSQGYEQYF	TGTGCCAGCAGCCCATCTCAGGGATACGAGCAGTACTTC
TRBV30	few	TRBJ2-1	18	NA	CAWRRRRGVRTTINEQFF	TGTGCCTGGAGGAGGCGGAGGGGGGTCCGCACAACTATCAATGAGCAGTTCTTC
TRBV29-1	NA	TRBJ1-1	11	NA	CSVVVGTEAFF	TGCAGCGTTGTTGTAGGCACTGAAGCTTTCTTT
TRBV7-2	NA	TRBJ2-5	18	TRBD2	CASSLGGLAGGPQETQYF	TGTGCCAGCAGCTTAGGGGGACTAGCGGGAGGGCCCCAGGAGACCCAGTACTTC
TRBV19	NA	TRBJ2-1	13	TRBD2	CASSIGTTYEQFF	TGTGCCAGTAGTATTGGGACTACCTATGAGCAGTTCTTC
TRBV30	NA	TRBJ2-3	14	TRBD1	CAWSSGTGTDTQYF	TGTGCCTGGAGTTCCGGGACAGGCACAGATACGCAGTATTTT